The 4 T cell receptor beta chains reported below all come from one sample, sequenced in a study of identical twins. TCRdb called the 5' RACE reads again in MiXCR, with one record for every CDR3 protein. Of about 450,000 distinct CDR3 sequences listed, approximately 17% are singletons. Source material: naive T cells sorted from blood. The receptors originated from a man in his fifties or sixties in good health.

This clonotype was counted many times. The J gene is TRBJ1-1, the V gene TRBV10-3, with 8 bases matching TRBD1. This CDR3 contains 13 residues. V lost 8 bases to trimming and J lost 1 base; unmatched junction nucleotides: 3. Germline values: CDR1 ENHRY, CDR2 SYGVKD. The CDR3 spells CAIADRGNTEAFF. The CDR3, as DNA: TGTGCCATCGCAGACAGGGGGAACACTGAAGCTTTCTTT.

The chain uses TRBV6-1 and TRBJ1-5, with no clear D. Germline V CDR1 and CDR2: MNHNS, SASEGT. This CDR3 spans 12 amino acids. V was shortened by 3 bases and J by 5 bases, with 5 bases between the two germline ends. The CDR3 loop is CASSDGYQPQHF. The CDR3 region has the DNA TGTGCCAGCAGTGACGGATATCAGCCCCAGCATTTT.

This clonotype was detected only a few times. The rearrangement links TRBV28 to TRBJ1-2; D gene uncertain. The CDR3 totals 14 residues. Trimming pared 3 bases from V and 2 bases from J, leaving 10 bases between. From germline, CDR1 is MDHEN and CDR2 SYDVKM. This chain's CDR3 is CASSLYGLNYGYTF. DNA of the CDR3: TGTGCCAGCAGTTTGTACGGACTGAACTATGGCTACACCTTC.

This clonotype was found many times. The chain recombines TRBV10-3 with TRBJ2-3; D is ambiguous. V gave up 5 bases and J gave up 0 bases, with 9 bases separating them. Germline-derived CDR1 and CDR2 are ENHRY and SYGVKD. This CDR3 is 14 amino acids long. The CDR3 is CAISSDKSTDTQYF. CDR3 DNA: TGTGCCATCAGTAGCGATAAGAGCACAGATACGCAGTATTTT.